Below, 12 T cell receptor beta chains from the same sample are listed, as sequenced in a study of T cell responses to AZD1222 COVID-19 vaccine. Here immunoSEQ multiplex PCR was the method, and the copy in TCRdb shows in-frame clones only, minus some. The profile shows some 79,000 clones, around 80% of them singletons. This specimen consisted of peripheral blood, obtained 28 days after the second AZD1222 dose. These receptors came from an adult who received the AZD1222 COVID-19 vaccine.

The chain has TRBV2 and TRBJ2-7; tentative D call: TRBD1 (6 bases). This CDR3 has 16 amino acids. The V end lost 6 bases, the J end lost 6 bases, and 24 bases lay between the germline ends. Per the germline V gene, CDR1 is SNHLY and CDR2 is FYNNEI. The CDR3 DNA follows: TGTGCCAGCAGGGAGAAAACCGGGACAATGAGGGGCGAGCAGTACTTC. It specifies CASREKTGTMRGEQYF.

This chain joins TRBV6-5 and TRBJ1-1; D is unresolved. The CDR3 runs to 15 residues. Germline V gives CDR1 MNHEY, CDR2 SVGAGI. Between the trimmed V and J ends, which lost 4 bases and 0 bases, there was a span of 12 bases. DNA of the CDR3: TGTGCCAGCAGTTCGTCCGGTCGGATGAACACTGAAGCTTTCTTT. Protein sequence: CASSSSGRMNTEAFF.

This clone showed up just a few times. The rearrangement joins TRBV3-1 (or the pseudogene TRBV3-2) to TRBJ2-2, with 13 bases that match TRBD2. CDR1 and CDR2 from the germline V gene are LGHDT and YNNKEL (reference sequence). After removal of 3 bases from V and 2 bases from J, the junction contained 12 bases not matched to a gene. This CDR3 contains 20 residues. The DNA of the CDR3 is TGTGCCAGCAGCCAGACCCCGGGACTAGCGGGGACAATCAACACCGGGGAGCTGTTTTTT. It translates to CASSQTPGLAGTINTGELFF.

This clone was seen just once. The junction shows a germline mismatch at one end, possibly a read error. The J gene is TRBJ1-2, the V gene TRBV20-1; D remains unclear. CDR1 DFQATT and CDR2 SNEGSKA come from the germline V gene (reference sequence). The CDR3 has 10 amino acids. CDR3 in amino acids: CSARDLFPSF. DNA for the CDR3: TGCAGTGCTAGGGACCTTTTTCCCTCGTTC.

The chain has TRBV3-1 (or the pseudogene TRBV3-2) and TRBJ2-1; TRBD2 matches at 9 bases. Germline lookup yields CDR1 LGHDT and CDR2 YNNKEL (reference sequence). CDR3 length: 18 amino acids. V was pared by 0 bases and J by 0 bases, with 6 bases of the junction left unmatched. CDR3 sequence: CASSQDTPSGVSYNEQFF. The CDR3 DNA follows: TGTGCCAGCAGCCAAGATACCCCTAGCGGGGTCTCCTACAATGAGCAGTTCTTC.

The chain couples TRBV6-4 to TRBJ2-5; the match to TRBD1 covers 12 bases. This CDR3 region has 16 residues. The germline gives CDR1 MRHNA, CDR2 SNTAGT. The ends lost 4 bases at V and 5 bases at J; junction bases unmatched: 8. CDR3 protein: CASSAAGTGGWETQYF. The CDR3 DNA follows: TGTGCCAGCAGTGCCGCCGGGACAGGGGGCTGGGAGACCCAGTACTTC.

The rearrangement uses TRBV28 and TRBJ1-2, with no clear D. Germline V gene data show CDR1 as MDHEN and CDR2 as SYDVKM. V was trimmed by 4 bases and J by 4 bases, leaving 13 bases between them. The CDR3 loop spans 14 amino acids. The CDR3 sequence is CASSSGLRAYGYTF. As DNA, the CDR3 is TGTGCCAGCAGTTCAGGTCTCCGGGCCTATGGCTACACCTTC.

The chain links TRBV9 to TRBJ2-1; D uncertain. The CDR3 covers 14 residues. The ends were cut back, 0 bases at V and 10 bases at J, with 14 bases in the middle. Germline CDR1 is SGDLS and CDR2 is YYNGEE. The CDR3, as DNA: TGTGCCAGCAGCGTAGACGGAGCCCCCGGGGAGCAGTTCTTC. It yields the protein CASSVDGAPGEQFF.

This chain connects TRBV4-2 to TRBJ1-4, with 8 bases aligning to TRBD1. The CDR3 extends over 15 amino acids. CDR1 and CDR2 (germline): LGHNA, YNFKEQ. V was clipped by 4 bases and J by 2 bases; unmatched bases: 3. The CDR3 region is CASSPRTGTNEKLFF. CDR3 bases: TGTGCCAGCAGCCCCCGGACAGGGACTAATGAAAAACTGTTTTTT.

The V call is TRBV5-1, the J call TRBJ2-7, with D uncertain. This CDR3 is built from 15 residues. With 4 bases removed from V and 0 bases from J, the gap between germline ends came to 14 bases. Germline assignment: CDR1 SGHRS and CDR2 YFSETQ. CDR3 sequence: CASSVGSWSSYEQYF. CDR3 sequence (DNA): TGCGCCAGCAGCGTTGGGTCCTGGAGCTCCTACGAGCAGTACTTC.

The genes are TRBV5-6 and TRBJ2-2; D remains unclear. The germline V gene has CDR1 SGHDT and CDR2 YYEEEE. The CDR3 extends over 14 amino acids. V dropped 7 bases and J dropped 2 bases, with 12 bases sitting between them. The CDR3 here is CASLSNPNTGELFF. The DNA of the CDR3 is TGTGCCAGCCTTAGCAATCCCAACACCGGGGAGCTGTTTTTT.

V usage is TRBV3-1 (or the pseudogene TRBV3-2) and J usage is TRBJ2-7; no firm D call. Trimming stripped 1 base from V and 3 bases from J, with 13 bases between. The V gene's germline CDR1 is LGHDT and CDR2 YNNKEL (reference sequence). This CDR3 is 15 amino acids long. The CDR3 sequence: CASSQGVLQGYEQYF. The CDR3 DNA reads TGTGCCAGCAGCCAAGGTGTGCTTCAAGGCTACGAGCAGTACTTC.